Shown below are 23 T cell receptor beta chains from a single sample sequenced in a study of T cell responses to AZD1222 COVID-19 vaccine. Data came from immunoSEQ multiplex PCR; TCRdb stores just in-frame clones and leaves some out. The sample holds some 130,000 clones, roughly 93% seen once. This sample comprised peripheral blood, obtained 28 days after the second AZD1222 dose. These receptors were obtained from an adult who received the AZD1222 COVID-19 vaccine.

As DNA, the CDR3 is TGTGCCAGCAGTTACTCGTCCGGGGCATGGAACACTGAAGCTTTCTTT. Protein: CASSYSSGAWNTEAFF. The chain uses TRBV6-5 and TRBJ1-1, with D possibly matching TRBD1 (5 bases). CDR1 is MNHEY, CDR2 SVGAGI, per germline. Between the trimmed V and J ends, which lost 0 bases and 1 base, there was a span of 12 bases. The CDR3 length is 16 residues.

CDR3 nucleotides: TGTGCCAGCAGTTTACTCGGACAGGGTAAAGCCAAAAACATTCAGTACTTC. It encodes CASSLLGQGKAKNIQYF. The rearrangement links TRBV28 to TRBJ2-4; TRBD1 matches 8 bases. The CDR3 has 17 residues. V lost 2 bases to trimming and J lost 0 bases; unmatched junction nucleotides: 6. The V gene's germline CDR1 is MDHEN and CDR2 SYDVKM.

The chain carries TRBV2 and TRBJ1-5, with 7 bases matching TRBD1. This CDR3 is built from 15 residues. Trimming at V came to 5 bases and at J to 2 bases, leaving 6 bases not matched to a gene. CDR1 and CDR2 (germline): SNHLY, FYNNEI. CDR3 residues: CASSYLTGGNQPQHF. The CDR3 DNA reads TGTGCCAGCAGTTACCTAACAGGGGGCAATCAGCCCCAGCATTTT.

V usage is TRBV24-1 and J usage is TRBJ1-5; perhaps TRBD1 as D (6 bases). This CDR3 spans 15 amino acids. The germline V gene encodes CDR1 KGHDR and CDR2 SFDVKD. V gave up 5 bases and J gave up 4 bases, with 14 bases separating them. The CDR3 DNA follows: TGTGCCACCAGTGGCGGTGGACAGACAAATCAGCCCCAGCATTTT. Amino acids: CATSGGGQTNQPQHF.

This sequence joins TRBV7-9 and TRBJ1-2; D is uncertain. CDR3 length equals 15 residues. Per germline, CDR1 SEHNR and CDR2 FQNEAQ (reference sequence). V lost 5 bases and J lost 3, with 16 bases in between. CDR3 protein: CASSESSGIDYGYTF. DNA for the CDR3: TGTGCCAGCAGCGAGTCGTCGGGGATAGACTATGGCTACACCTTC.

The chain uses TRBV11-3 and TRBJ1-1; the D gene is possibly TRBD1 (5 bases). Germline CDR1 is SGHNT and CDR2 is YENEEA. Between the trimmed V and J ends, which lost 1 base and 1 base, there was a span of 16 bases. The CDR3 consists of 17 residues. The CDR3 bases are TGTGCCAGCAGCTTAGTAGGCGGGACGGCCAAGAACACTGAAGCTTTCTTT. It is translated as CASSLVGGTAKNTEAFF.

The V and J genes are TRBV13 and TRBJ2-7; TRBD1 is a possible D gene (7 bases). Between the trimmed V and J ends, which lost 3 bases and 4 bases, there was a span of 10 bases. The germline V gene has CDR1 PRHDT and CDR2 FYEKMQ (reference sequence). The CDR3 extends over 13 amino acids. The CDR3 here is CASSLAGGYEQYF. The CDR3 coding sequence is TGTGCCAGCAGCTTGGCAGGGGGGTACGAGCAGTACTTC.

The chain recombines TRBV28 with TRBJ1-5, with TRBD1 as a possible D gene (5 bases). The germline V and J ends were trimmed by 6 bases and 1 base, with 19 bases remaining between them. The CDR3 spans 17 residues. The germline gives CDR1 MDHEN, CDR2 SYDVKM. This CDR3 is CASRPTHWGLSNQPQHF. The CDR3 DNA follows: TGTGCCAGCAGGCCGACTCACTGGGGCTTAAGCAATCAGCCCCAGCATTTT.

As to this clone: At the DNA level, this CDR3 is encoded by other sequences in the same sample as well. The CDR3 DNA follows: TGCGCCAGCAGCTTACAAGAGACCCAGTACTTC. Protein product: CASSLQETQYF. The rearrangement uses TRBV5-1 and TRBJ2-5; D gene uncertain. The V end was cut by 2 bases, the J end by 2 bases, with 1 base between. The CDR3 loop spans 11 amino acids. Germline CDR1 is SGHRS and CDR2 is YFSETQ.

The gene calls are TRBV5-4 and TRBJ1-1; D ambiguous. Per germline, CDR1 SGHNT and CDR2 YYREEE (reference sequence). The CDR3 extends over 12 amino acids. The V gene lost 1 base and the J gene lost 4 bases, with 5 bases spanning the gap. The CDR3 sequence is CASSLRGTEAFF. CDR3 coding DNA: TGTGCCAGCAGCTTGCGGGGCACTGAAGCTTTCTTT.

V usage is TRBV6-2 or TRBV6-3 and J usage is TRBJ1-5; 8 bases are a match to TRBD1. J lost 6 bases, V lost 4 bases, and 20 bases had no gene match. This CDR3 contains 19 residues. CDR1 MNHEY and CDR2 SVGEGT come from the germline V gene. CDR3 protein: CASSFTPGQALPLFQPQHF. The DNA of the CDR3 is TGTGCCAGCAGTTTCACGCCGGGACAGGCCCTCCCTCTGTTTCAGCCCCAGCATTTT.

The CDR3 protein is CASSRTEQPQHF. Written as DNA, the CDR3 is TGCGCCAGCAGTAGGACGGAGCAGCCCCAGCATTTT. V is TRBV5-1 and J is TRBJ1-5; D ambiguous. The germline gives CDR1 SGHRS, CDR2 YFSETQ. Trimming left V 5 bases short and J 7 bases short, with 10 bases between. The CDR3 covers 12 residues.

The chain combines TRBV6-2 or TRBV6-3 with TRBJ2-1; 13 nucleotides match TRBD2. Germline CDR1 MNHEY, CDR2 SVGEGT. The CDR3 covers 19 residues. Losses at the gene ends were 5 bases for V and 0 bases for J; bases not matched to a gene: 10. The chain's CDR3 is CASSLTTSGGLGSYNEQFF. CDR3 in DNA: TGTGCCAGCAGTCTCACGACTAGCGGGGGGCTCGGCTCCTACAATGAGCAGTTCTTC.

The chain combines TRBV4-2 with TRBJ1-1; the D is unclear. The V end was cut by 4 bases, the J end by 1 base, with 16 bases between. Germline CDR1 is LGHNA and CDR2 is YNFKEQ. The CDR3 is 16 residues long. The CDR3 DNA sequence: TGTGCCAGCAGCCCCTCCTTGGGAAGAGCGAACACTGAAGCTTTCTTT. It encodes CASSPSLGRANTEAFF.

The chain carries TRBV27 and TRBJ2-7, with D perhaps TRBD2 (5 bases). CDR1 and CDR2 (germline): MNHEY, SMNVEV (reference sequence). The CDR3 sequence is 10 residues long. V dropped 8 bases and J dropped 3 bases, with 5 bases sitting between them. CDR3 region: CASEGYEQYF. CDR3 in DNA: TGTGCCAGCGAGGGCTACGAGCAGTACTTC.

The genes are TRBV1 and TRBJ2-5; TRBD2, as called in the table, went unchecked against the DNA. TRBV1 is annotated as a pseudogene. The CDR3 is 17 residues long. The CDR3, as DNA: TGCACCAGCAGCCAAGTCGGAGGGACGGGGGGCCAAGAGACCCAGTACTTC. Protein product: CTSSQVGGTGGQETQYF.

CDR3 coding DNA: TGTGCCACCAGCAGCGGGACCCCTGAGACCATTCAGTACTTC. Amino acid sequence: CATSSGTPETIQYF. The chain couples TRBV15 to TRBJ2-4; D might be TRBD1 or TRBD2, each matching 5 bases. V was pared by 3 bases and J by 9 bases, with 15 bases between. Looked up from germline, CDR1 is LNHNV and CDR2 is YYDKDF (reference sequence). The CDR3 sequence is 14 residues long.

The CDR3 reads CASSLVGDGSSYEQYF. In nucleotides, the CDR3 is TGTGCCAGCAGCTTAGTTGGGGATGGAAGCTCCTACGAGCAGTACTTC. The genes are TRBV7-9 and TRBJ2-7; D is uncertain. The V and J ends lost 1 base and 0 bases respectively, with 13 bases between them. Germline lookup yields CDR1 SEHNR and CDR2 FQNEAQ (reference sequence). The CDR3 is 16 amino acids.

V usage is TRBV21-1 and J usage is TRBJ2-3; the D call in the table, TRBD1, was not verified against the DNA. TRBV21-1 is a pseudogene locus. This CDR3 comprises 13 residues. The CDR3 spells CASMGQGRDTQYF. CDR3 sequence (DNA): TGTGCCAGCATGGGGCAGGGAAGAGATACGCAGTATTTT.

The chain employs TRBV6-5 and TRBJ1-2; D gene unclear. This CDR3 is 13 amino acids long. Germline V lookup: CDR1 MNHEY, CDR2 SVGAGI. V lost 5 bases, J lost 2 bases, and 9 bases lay in between. In DNA form, the CDR3 reads TGTGCCAGCAGTCTGGGGAGCAACTATGGCTACACCTTC. This translates into CASSLGSNYGYTF.

The rearrangement uses TRBV19 and TRBJ1-2; 8 bases match TRBD1. The CDR3 runs to 16 residues. The V gene's germline CDR1 is LNHDA and CDR2 SQIVND (reference sequence). Trimming at V came to 4 bases and at J to 11 bases, leaving 18 bases not matched to a gene. The chain's CDR3 is CASSTAGQGGVEWYTF. CDR3 nucleotide sequence: TGTGCCAGTAGTACCGCCGGACAGGGCGGAGTAGAGTGGTACACCTTC.

V usage is TRBV19 and J usage is TRBJ1-5; tentatively, D is TRBD1 (6 bases). Deletions cut 4 bases from V and 9 bases from J, with 13 bases between. This CDR3 has 13 residues. CDR1 is LNHDA and CDR2 is SQIVND in the germline V gene (reference sequence). CDR3 sequence: CASSNTGISPQHF. The DNA for the CDR3 is TGTGCCAGTAGTAACACAGGGATCTCGCCCCAGCATTTT.

The sample holds one count of this clone. This rearrangement joins TRBV5-5 to TRBJ1-2; 7 nucleotides match TRBD1. There are 15 residues in the CDR3. V shed 3 bases and J 6 bases; nucleotides not matched to a gene: 11. The germline gives CDR1 SGHKS, CDR2 YYEKEE (reference sequence). CDR3 DNA sequence: TGTGCCAGCAGCTCCCATACGCCCCAGGGGGATGGCTACACCTTC. Translated: CASSSHTPQGDGYTF.